This T cell receptor (beta chain) emerged from a study of PD-L1 blockade in urothelial cancer. Noted time point: pretreatment peripheral blood. Sequencing used immunoSEQ multiplex PCR; TCRdb keeps in-frame clones, though not all of them. The sample contains about 47,000 clones, around 80% of which appear only once. The V and J ends lost 2 bases and 0 bases, in that order; junction bases with no gene match: 5. The V gene's germline CDR1 is KGHSH and CDR2 LQKENI. The CDR3 covers 17 residues. The chain has TRBV18 and TRBJ1-5; 9 bases match TRBD1. This specimen was PBMCs, taken around atezolizumab (anti-PD-L1) treatment. The source of this sequence is a man aged 60 to 69 with urothelial cancer. This CDR3 reads CASSPRTGEYSNQPQHF. CDR3 nucleotides: TGTGCCAGCTCACCAAGGACAGGGGAATATAGCAATCAGCCCCAGCATTTT. The whole variable domain, remainder taken from reference TRBV18 and TRBJ1-5, is NAGVMQNPRHLVRRRGQEARLRCSPMKGHSHVYWYRQLPEEGLKFMVYLQKENIIDESGMPKERFSAEFPKEGPSILRIQQVVRGDSAAYFCASSPRTGEYSNQPQHFGDGTRLSIL.